This T cell receptor (beta chain) was captured in a study of human T cells and chemical hapten exposure. Whole-study context: DPC 0.01% went on the upper back by patch test, with reading at 6 days. Study-wide results and caveats: Expanded TCRs formed significantly more large CDR3 similarity clusters than controls.

This clonotype was found a few times. Its antigen is currently unknown. TCRdb fed the RACE reads into MiXCR, producing one record per CDR3 protein. Of 300,000 to 350,000 distinct CDR3 sequences in the sample, about 7% were seen once. The CDR3 consists of 13 residues. Germline CDR1 is MNHEY and CDR2 is SMNVEV (reference sequence). Between the trimmed V and J ends, which lost 8 bases and 2 bases, there was a span of 11 bases. Specified time point: patch test 1, 2 weeks after DPC sensitization. Sample treatment: therapeutic diphenylcyclopropenone sensitization with weekly scalp DPC. Every patch test was put on after a blood sample was taken. Unseparated into fractions, whole blood served as the source from which total RNA was extracted.

The chain couples TRBV27 to TRBJ2-3; unclear D gene. The sequence was obtained from a woman younger than 30 with alopecia areata. Some clones in this sample may be carry-over from other donors' samples. The sample in question was whole blood, obtained in connection with sensitization to the hapten diphenylcyclopropenone (DPC). The CDR3 DNA reads as TGTGCCAGCCGGAAAGGCCTCACAGATACGCAGTATTTT. It yields the protein CASRKGLTDTQYF.